This entry is about one T cell receptor beta chain. These data come from a study of tumour-infiltrating T cells in Burkitt lymphoma. Study information: Survival, overall and progression-free, tracked with productive clonality.

Generated by immunoSEQ multiplex PCR, the TCRdb table keeps only in-frame clones and is missing some. In the table there are fewer than 8,500 clones, around 70% of which are singletons. The germline V gene encodes CDR1 LGHNA and CDR2 YSLEER. Between the trimmed V and J ends, which lost 0 bases and 1 base, there was a span of 7 bases. The CDR3 is 15 amino acids. This chain uses TRBV4-3 with TRBJ1-5, with no clear D. The specimen sequenced was tumor tissue. The sequence derives from a human donor with diffuse large B-cell lymphoma. CDR3 nucleotides: TGCGCCAGCAGCCAAGATAGGAGCAGCAATCAGCCCCAGCATTTT. Translated, it gives CASSQDRSSNQPQHF.